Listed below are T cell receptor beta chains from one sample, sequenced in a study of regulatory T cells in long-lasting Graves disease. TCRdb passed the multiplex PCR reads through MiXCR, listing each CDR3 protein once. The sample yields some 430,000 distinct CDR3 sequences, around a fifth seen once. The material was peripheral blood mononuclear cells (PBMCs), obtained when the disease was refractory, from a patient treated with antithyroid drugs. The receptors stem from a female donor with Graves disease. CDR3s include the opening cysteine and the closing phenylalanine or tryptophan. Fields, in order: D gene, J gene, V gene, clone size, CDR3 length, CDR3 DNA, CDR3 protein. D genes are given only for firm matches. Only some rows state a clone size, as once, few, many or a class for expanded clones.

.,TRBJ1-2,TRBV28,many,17,TGTGCCAGCAGTTACACTCACTTGGACCATGTGAACTATGGCTACACCTTC,CASSYTHLDHVNYGYTF
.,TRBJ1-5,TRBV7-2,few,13,TGTGCCAGCAGCTTAGTTCGGGAACAGCCCCAGCATTTT,CASSLVREQPQHF
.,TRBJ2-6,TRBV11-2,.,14,TGTGCCAGCAGTCCCTGGGGGACATTGAACGTCCTGACTTTC,CASSPWGTLNVLTF
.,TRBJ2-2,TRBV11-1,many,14,TGTGCCAGCAGCTCCCCGACGGTCACCGGGGAGCTGTTTTTT,CASSSPTVTGELFF
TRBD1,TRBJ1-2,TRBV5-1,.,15,TGCGCCAGCAGCTCGCAACCAGGGACAGGGGATGGCTACACCTTC,CASSSQPGTGDGYTF
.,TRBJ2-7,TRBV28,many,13,TGTGCCAGCAGACCCCCGGGAGACCACGAGCAGTACTTC,CASRPPGDHEQYF
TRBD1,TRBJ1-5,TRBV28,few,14,TGTGCCAGCAGTTCCCCCAGGGGGGCTCAGCCCCAGCATTTT,CASSSPRGAQPQHF
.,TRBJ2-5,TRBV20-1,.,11,TGCAGTGCTAGAGATCAGGTTTTCCAGTACTTC,CSARDQVFQYF
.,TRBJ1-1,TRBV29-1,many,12,TGCAGCGTTTCGGGGGAAGGGACTGAAGCTTTCTTT,CSVSGEGTEAFF
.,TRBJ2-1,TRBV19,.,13,TGTGCCAGTAGTATTGGTGCATACAATGAGCAGTTCTTC,CASSIGAYNEQFF